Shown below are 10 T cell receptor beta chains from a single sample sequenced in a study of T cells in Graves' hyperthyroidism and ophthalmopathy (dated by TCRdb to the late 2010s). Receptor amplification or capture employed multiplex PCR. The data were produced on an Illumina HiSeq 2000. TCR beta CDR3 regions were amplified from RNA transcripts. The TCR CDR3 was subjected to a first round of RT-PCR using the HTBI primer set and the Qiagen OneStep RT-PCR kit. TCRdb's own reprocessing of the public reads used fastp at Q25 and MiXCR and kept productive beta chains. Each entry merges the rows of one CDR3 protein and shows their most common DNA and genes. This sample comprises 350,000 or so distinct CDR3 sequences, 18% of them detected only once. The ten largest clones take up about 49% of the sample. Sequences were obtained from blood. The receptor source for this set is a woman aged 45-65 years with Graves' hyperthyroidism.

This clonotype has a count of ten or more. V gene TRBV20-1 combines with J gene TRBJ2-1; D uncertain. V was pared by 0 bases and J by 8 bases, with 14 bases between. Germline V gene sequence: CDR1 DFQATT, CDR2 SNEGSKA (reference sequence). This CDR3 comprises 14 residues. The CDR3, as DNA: TGCAGTGCTAGAGATTACGCAGTGGGCGATGAGCAGTTCTTC. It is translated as CSARDYAVGDEQFF.

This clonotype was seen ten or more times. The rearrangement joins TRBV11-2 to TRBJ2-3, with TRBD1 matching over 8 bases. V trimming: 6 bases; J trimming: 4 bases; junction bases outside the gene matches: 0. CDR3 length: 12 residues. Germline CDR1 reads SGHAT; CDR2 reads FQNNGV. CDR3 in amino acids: CASRQGADTQYF. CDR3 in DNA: TGTGCCAGCAGACAGGGGGCAGATACGCAGTATTTT.

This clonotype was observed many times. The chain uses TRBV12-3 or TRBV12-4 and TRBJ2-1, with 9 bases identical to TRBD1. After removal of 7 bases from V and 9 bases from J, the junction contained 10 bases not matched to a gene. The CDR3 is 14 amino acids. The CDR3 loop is CASKQGAQHSEQFF. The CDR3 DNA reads TGTGCCAGCAAACAGGGGGCCCAACACAGTGAGCAGTTCTTC.

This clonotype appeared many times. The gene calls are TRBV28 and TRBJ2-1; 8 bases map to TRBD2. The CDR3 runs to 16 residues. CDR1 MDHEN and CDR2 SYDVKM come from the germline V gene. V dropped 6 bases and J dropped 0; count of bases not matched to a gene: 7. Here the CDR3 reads CASSSASGSSYNEQFF. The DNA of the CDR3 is TGTGCCAGCAGCTCCGCCAGCGGGAGCTCCTACAATGAGCAGTTCTTC.

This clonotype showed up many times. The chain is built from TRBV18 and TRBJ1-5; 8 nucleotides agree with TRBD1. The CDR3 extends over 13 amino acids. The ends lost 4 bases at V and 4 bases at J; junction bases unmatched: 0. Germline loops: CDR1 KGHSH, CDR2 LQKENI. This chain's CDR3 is CASSRDRNQPQHF. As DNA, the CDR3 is TGTGCCAGCTCACGGGACAGGAATCAGCCCCAGCATTTT. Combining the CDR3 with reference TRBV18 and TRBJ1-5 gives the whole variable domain NAGVMQNPRHLVRRRGQEARLRCSPMKGHSHVYWYRQLPEEGLKFMVYLQKENIIDESGMPKERFSAEFPKEGPSILRIQQVVRGDSAAYFCASSRDRNQPQHFGDGTRLSIL.

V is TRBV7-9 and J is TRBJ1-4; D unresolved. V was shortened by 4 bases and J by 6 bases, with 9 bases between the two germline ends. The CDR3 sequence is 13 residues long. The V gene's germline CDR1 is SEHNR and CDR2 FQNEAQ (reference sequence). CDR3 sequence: CASSSLPHEKLFF. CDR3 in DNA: TGTGCCAGCAGCTCGCTCCCCCATGAAAAACTGTTTTTT.

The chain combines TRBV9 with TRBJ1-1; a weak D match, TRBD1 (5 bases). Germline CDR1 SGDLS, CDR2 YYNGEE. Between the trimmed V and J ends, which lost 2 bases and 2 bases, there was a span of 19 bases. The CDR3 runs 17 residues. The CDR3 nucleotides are TGTGCCAGCAGCGTGTCGGGGGGTCAAGGGGTCAACACTGAAGCTTTCTTT. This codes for CASSVSGGQGVNTEAFF. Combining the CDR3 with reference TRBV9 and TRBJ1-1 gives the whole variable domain DSGVTQTPKHLITATGQRVTLRCSPRSGDLSVYWYQQSLDQGLQFLIQYYNGEERAKGNILERFSAQQFPDLHSELNLSSLELGDSALYFCASSVSGGQGVNTEAFFGQGTRLTVV.

The CDR3 here is CASIRASGGTDTQYF. The CDR3 DNA reads as TGTGCCTCCATCAGGGCTAGCGGGGGGACAGATACGCAGTATTTT. V gene TRBV10-3 combines with J gene TRBJ2-3; TRBD2 aligns across 11 bases. The length of the CDR3 is 15 residues. With 11 bases clipped from V and 3 bases from J, the junction kept 10 bases outside the gene matches. Germline V gene data show CDR1 as ENHRY and CDR2 as SYGVKD.

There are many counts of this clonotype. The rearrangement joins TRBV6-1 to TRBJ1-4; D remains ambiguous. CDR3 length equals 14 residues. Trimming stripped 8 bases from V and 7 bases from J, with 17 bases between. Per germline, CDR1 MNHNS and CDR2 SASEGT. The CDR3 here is CASHAGRESEKLFF. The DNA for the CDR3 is TGTGCCAGCCATGCCGGGCGCGAGTCTGAAAAACTGTTTTTT.

The CDR3 reads CASSIEPASPGAMETQFF. DNA of the CDR3: TGTGCCAGTAGTATAGAACCCGCGAGTCCGGGGGCTATGGAGACCCAGTTCTTC. This rearrangement joins TRBV19 to TRBJ2-1; D tentatively fits TRBD1 or TRBD2 (6 bases each). This CDR3 has 18 amino acids. The germline V gene has CDR1 LNHDA and CDR2 SQIVND (reference sequence). The V end was cut by 0 bases, the J end by 13 bases, with 28 bases between.